This TCR beta chain was recorded in a study of T cell responses to AZD1222 COVID-19 vaccine. This CDR3 comprises 14 residues. The V gene lost 1 base and the J gene lost 6 bases, with 13 bases spanning the gap. CDR1 and CDR2 from the germline V gene are SQVTM and ANQGSEA. The study's findings and limits: Nearly half of spike-specific TCRs reportedly target unmutated variant regions. At baseline, just a handful of AZD1222 recipients tested seropositive. The donor group comprised mostly white British people and more females; the analysis possibly underestimated clonal diversity.

Concerning this clone: Its cognate antigen is unknown.

Produced via immunoSEQ multiplex PCR; TCRdb's table is partial and in-frame only. The table includes around 78,000 clones, about 90% detected once. The sample was peripheral blood, taken on day 0 of MenACWY control vaccination. The rearrangement joins TRBV29-1 to TRBJ2-4; D gene uncertain. This sequence was found in an adult in good health. The CDR3 reads CSVEVADMRNIQYF. The CDR3 DNA is TGCAGCGTTGAAGTTGCGGATATGAGAAACATTCAGTACTTC.